This TCR beta chain is drawn from a study of OX40 agonist ivuxolimab in advanced cancers. V lost 8 bases and J 1 base, leaving 11 bases between the germline ends. Germline CDR1 and CDR2: SEHNR and FQNEAQ (reference sequence). The CDR3 runs 13 residues. TCRdb's table, derived via immunoSEQ multiplex PCR, lists solely in-frame clones and lacks some. The data contain 100,000 to 110,000 clones, more than 85% of them singletons. Sample: CD4+ or CD8+ T cells sorted from blood, taken in a trial of the OX40 agonist ivuxolimab. This receptor was obtained from an adult with an advanced solid tumor such as melanoma, head and neck, liver or kidney cancer. This rearrangement joins TRBV7-9 to TRBJ1-1; D call uncertain. The CDR3 protein is CASLSWGNTEAFF. The CDR3 DNA reads TGTGCCAGCCTTTCCTGGGGGAACACTGAAGCTTTCTTT.